This T cell receptor (beta chain) was retrieved from a study of blood T cell repertoires in COVID-19. The overall study: T cells, B-cell-depleted T cells, or PBMCs provided the cDNA or gDNA that served as material.

The CDR3 runs 15 residues. Looked up from germline, CDR1 is LGHNA and CDR2 is YSLEER. The junction had 6 bases not matched to a gene; V was cut back by 2 bases and J by 7 bases. Repertoires were generated with immunoSEQ multiplex PCR, while TCRdb's copy carries only in-frame clones and drops some. This sample carries more than 85,000 clones, 75% to 80% of them seen once, and the ten largest clones take 16%. This chain uses TRBV4-3 with TRBJ2-1, with 9 bases aligning to TRBD2. The sequence derives from an elderly woman with active or convalescent COVID-19. The sample comprised peripheral blood. CDR3 protein: CASSQRSGGRNEQFF. The CDR3 bases are TGCGCCAGCAGCCAAAGAAGCGGGGGGCGGAATGAGCAGTTCTTC.